Listed below are T cell receptor beta chains from one sample, sequenced in a study of T-cell memory formation after mild COVID-19. TCRdb re-derived calls from the 5' RACE reads in MiXCR, one entry per CDR3 protein. This sample has some 250,000 distinct CDR3 sequences; 8% to 9.5% occur once, and the top ten carry 20% to 25%. The source material was PBMCs or a T cell subset sorted from them (not recorded which). The receptors were sampled from a man in his late teens or twenties who had mild COVID-19 (a few samples of this study predate the infection). Cell type and time point are not known. CDR3s include the opening cysteine and the closing phenylalanine or tryptophan. A D gene is named only where the DNA matches it firmly. Part of the rows lack a size; the others show once, few, many or a class for expanded clones.

CASSPLVWSYNEQFF	TGCGCCAGCAGCCCCCTAGTTTGGTCCTACAATGAGCAGTTCTTC	TRBV4-3	TRBJ2-1	NA	few
CASSQGQHYNEQFF	TGCGCCAGCAGCCAAGGCCAGCACTACAATGAGCAGTTCTTC	TRBV4-3	TRBJ2-1	NA	NA
CASIKGQMNTEAFF	TGTGCCAGCATTAAGGGACAGATGAACACTGAAGCTTTCTTT	TRBV2	TRBJ1-1	TRBD1	NA
CASSDERLNTEAFF	TGTGCCAGCAGCGACGAAAGGTTGAACACTGAAGCTTTCTTT	TRBV28	TRBJ1-1	NA	many
CASSRQTSGGDTGELFF	TGCGCCAGCAGCCGACAGACTAGCGGGGGAGACACCGGGGAGCTGTTTTTT	TRBV5-1	TRBJ2-2	TRBD2	many
CASSAPGGGLRSYNEQFF	TGTGCCAGCAGCGCACCCGGCGGGGGACTGAGGTCCTACAATGAGCAGTTCTTC	TRBV7-9	TRBJ2-1	TRBD2	few
CSANSGTNEQYF	TGCAGCGCTAACTCAGGTACCAACGAGCAGTACTTC	TRBV29-1	TRBJ2-7	NA	NA
CASSDPYRSGQPQHF	TGTGCCAGTAGCGATCCATACCGGAGCGGGCAGCCCCAGCATTTT	TRBV19	TRBJ1-5	NA	NA
CASSFDGHSNQPQHF	TGTGCCAGCAGTTTCGATGGTCATAGCAATCAGCCCCAGCATTTT	TRBV27	TRBJ1-5	NA	NA
CASSYEGRWEKLFF	TGTGCCAGCAGTTACGAAGGTCGATGGGAAAAACTGTTTTTT	TRBV6-5	TRBJ1-4	NA	few
CASSFDREYNEQFF	TGTGCCAGCAGTTTTGACAGGGAATACAATGAGCAGTTCTTC	TRBV7-9	TRBJ2-1	TRBD1	many
CATSFVEDGGELFF	TGTGCCACCAGCTTCGTTGAGGATGGCGGGGAGCTGTTTTTT	TRBV15	TRBJ2-2	NA	NA
CASSLAEVSYEQYF	TGCGCCAGCAGCTTGGCCGAGGTTAGTTACGAGCAGTACTTC	TRBV5-1	TRBJ2-7	NA	few
CASSGWDEQYF	TGTGCCAGCAGCGGTTGGGACGAGCAGTACTTC	TRBV7-9	TRBJ2-7	NA	few